The 2 T cell receptor beta chains below all came from one sample that was sequenced in a study of cytomegalovirus exposure and HLA in healthy donors. The assay was immunoSEQ multiplex PCR, and TCRdb's table has in-frame clones only and misses some. Altogether 150,000 to 160,000 clones are present, 86% being singletons, with the ten largest covering 2% to 2.5%. The sequencing input was PBMCs. These receptors were collected from a human donor in good health.

The CDR3 DNA follows: TGTGCCAGCACGGCAGGCTATGGCTACACCTTC. This encodes CASTAGYGYTF. V and J are TRBV25-1 and TRBJ1-2; unclear D gene. Trimming shortened V by 7 bases and J by 4 bases, and 7 bases separated the two germline ends. The CDR3 extends over 11 amino acids. CDR1 and CDR2 (germline): MGHDK, SYGVNS.

The chain employs TRBV11-2 and TRBJ1-5, with a tentative D call TRBD1 (5 bases). Germline values: CDR1 SGHAT, CDR2 FQNNGV. V was cut by 5 bases and J by 3 bases, with 14 bases left in between. The CDR3 is 15 amino acids. The CDR3 region is CASSPAGLINQPQHF. In nucleotides, the CDR3 is TGTGCCAGCAGCCCAGCGGGACTGATCAATCAGCCCCAGCATTTT.